One sample yielded the 10 T cell receptor beta chains listed below, sequenced in a study of blood T cell repertoires in COVID-19. Some clones are missing from TCRdb's copy, which holds only in-frame ones; the method was immunoSEQ multiplex PCR. The sample has under 200,000 clones, 85% to 90% seen once. Sequencing input: peripheral blood. These receptor sequences come from a woman aged 55-70 years with COVID-19, enrolled during active disease.

The rearrangement uses TRBV19 and TRBJ1-5, with 8 bases matching TRBD1. CDR1 and CDR2 from the germline V gene are LNHDA and SQIVND (reference sequence). V trimming: 3 bases; J trimming: 6 bases; junction bases outside the gene matches: 7. The CDR3 spans 15 residues. CDR3 DNA: TGTGCCAGTAGTATTCCAGGGGGCGCGGGTCAGCCCCAGCATTTT. This gives the protein CASSIPGGAGQPQHF. Variable domain in full (rest from reference TRBV19 and TRBJ1-5): DGGITQSPKYLFRKEGQNVTLSCEQNLNHDAMYWYRQDPGQGLRLIYYSQIVNDFQKGDIAEGYSVSREKKESFPLTVTSAQKNPTAFYLCASSIPGGAGQPQHFGDGTRLSIL.

The chain employs TRBV6-5 and TRBJ1-1; D gene unclear. V was shortened by 11 bases and J by 5 bases, with 9 bases between the two germline ends. The CDR3 length is 10 residues. Germline loops: CDR1 MNHEY, CDR2 SVGAGI. CDR3 loop: CACEVTEAFF. The CDR3 DNA sequence: TGTGCCTGTGAGGTGACTGAAGCTTTCTTT.

J is TRBJ2-3 and V is TRBV9, with D tentatively TRBD1 (6 bases). The CDR3 extends over 15 amino acids. Per germline, CDR1 SGDLS and CDR2 YYNGEE. Trimming stripped 3 bases from V and 2 bases from J, with 13 bases between. Here the CDR3 reads CASSGGQKNTDTQYF. The CDR3 region has the DNA TGTGCCAGCAGCGGAGGACAGAAGAACACAGATACGCAGTATTTT. The entire variable domain, with the rest obtained from reference TRBV9 and TRBJ2-3, is as follows: DSGVTQTPKHLITATGQRVTLRCSPRSGDLSVYWYQQSLDQGLQFLIQYYNGEERAKGNILERFSAQQFPDLHSELNLSSLELGDSALYFCASSGGQKNTDTQYFGPGTRLTVL.

The J gene is TRBJ1-1, the V gene TRBV10-3; 7 positions agree with TRBD1. Germline V gene sequence: CDR1 ENHRY, CDR2 SYGVKD. With 4 bases clipped from V and 3 bases from J, the junction kept 8 bases outside the gene matches. The CDR3 extends over 15 amino acids. This CDR3 reads CAISVRGRLDTEAFF. CDR3 nucleotide sequence: TGTGCCATCAGTGTAAGGGGGCGCCTAGACACTGAAGCTTTCTTT.

The chain links TRBV5-1 to TRBJ2-7, with D perhaps matching TRBD1 (5 bases). V was cut by 0 bases and J by 1 base, with 17 bases left in between. The CDR3 loop spans 17 amino acids. CDR1 SGHRS and CDR2 YFSETQ come from the germline V gene. The CDR3 loop is CASSLEFGRVSSYEQYF. In nucleotides, the CDR3 is TGCGCCAGCAGCTTGGAGTTCGGCAGGGTATCTTCCTACGAGCAGTACTTC.

This clone occurred once. CDR3 protein: CASSLEGRLGQGYTF. The CDR3 bases are TGTGCCAGCAGCTTAGAGGGGCGGCTCGGTCAAGGCTACACCTTC. V is TRBV7-9 and J is TRBJ1-2; a possible D gene is TRBD1 (5 bases). Germline V CDR1 and CDR2: SEHNR, FQNEAQ (reference sequence). The CDR3 extends over 15 amino acids. Trimming removed 1 base from V and 8 bases from J, with 17 bases in between.

This chain joins TRBV9 and TRBJ2-2, with a weak D call TRBD2 (6 bases). V shed 2 bases and J shed 5 bases, with 7 bases lying between them. This CDR3 has 13 amino acids. Germline-derived CDR1 and CDR2 are SGDLS and YYNGEE. The DNA of the CDR3 is TGTGCCAGCAGCGTGGCGGGGACCGGGGAGCTGTTTTTT. This codes for CASSVAGTGELFF.

The V call is TRBV11-3, the J call TRBJ2-3; 10 bases are shared with TRBD2. The CDR3 sequence is 15 residues long. The J segment lost 2 bases and the V segment lost 5 bases, leaving 4 bases of the junction unmatched. Germline CDR1 SGHNT, CDR2 YENEEA. The CDR3 nucleotides read TGTGCCAGCAGCCGTGGGACTAGCGACACAGATACGCAGTATTTT. Protein product: CASSRGTSDTDTQYF.

This clone came up once. The chain employs TRBV3-1 (or the pseudogene TRBV3-2) and TRBJ2-3, with 10 positions matching TRBD2. From germline, CDR1 is LGHDT and CDR2 YNNKEL (reference sequence). The CDR3 runs to 16 residues. V trimming: 0 bases; J trimming: 3 bases; junction bases outside the gene matches: 3. DNA for the CDR3: TGTGCCAGCAGCCAAGACCAGACTAGCGGGACAGATACGCAGTATTTT. Its translation is CASSQDQTSGTDTQYF.

On this clone itself: One end of the junction varies from germline; a read error may be responsible. This chain connects TRBV7-7 to TRBJ2-2; 15 bases map to TRBD2. This CDR3 is built from 17 residues. Per germline, CDR1 SSHAT and CDR2 FNYEAQ (reference sequence). CDR3 DNA: TGTGCTAGCAGCCGGACTAGCGGGAGGGCCTTAGACGGGGAGCTGTTTTTT. This encodes CASSRTSGRALDGELFF.